Given below is one TCR beta chain in context. The sample comes from a study of blood T cell repertoires in COVID-19. Turning to the study itself: Sites in the United States, Italy and Spain provided acute and convalescent COVID-19 samples. The analysed material was cDNA or gDNA that came from T cells, B-cell-depleted T cells, or PBMCs.

This CDR3 is 16 amino acids long. From germline, CDR1 is MDHEN and CDR2 SYDVKM. The V end lost 7 bases, the J end lost 5 bases, and 23 bases lay between the germline ends. The data were produced by immunoSEQ multiplex PCR, yet TCRdb's version contains in-frame clones alone and is incomplete. The sample includes hundreds of thousands of clones, 85% of them seen just once. Donors in Cohort 3 counted as recovered after two negative PCRs, clearance, or symptom resolution. The J gene is TRBJ1-2, the V gene TRBV28; D is uncertain. What was sequenced was PBMCs or T cells enriched from blood (not recorded which). The TCR originated in a woman aged 45-60 years who had recovered from COVID-19. CDR3 nucleotides: TGTGCCAGCAATCCCACCGCCCCTGTAGCTTTATATGGCTACACCTTC. It yields the protein CASNPTAPVALYGYTF.